This is a list of T cell receptor beta chains from one sample in a study of blood T cell repertoires in COVID-19. Only in-frame clones appear in the TCRdb table, and some are missing; sequencing was by immunoSEQ multiplex PCR. This sample has about half a million clones, with 80% to 90% found just once. The sequenced sample was peripheral blood. The receptors derive from a human donor in a cohort sampled during active COVID-19. Each CDR3 is given with its conserved first and last residue. D genes are given only for firm matches. A row's size may be missing; if present it is once, few, many or a size class.

NA	TRBD1	TRBJ1-2	TRBV7-9	CASSRDSFYGYTF	TGTGCCAGCAGCCGGGACAGTTTTTATGGCTACACCTTC
NA	NA	TRBJ1-2	TRBV19	CASSTGQTNGYTF	TGTGCCAGTAGTACCGGACAGACGAATGGCTACACCTTC
NA	NA	TRBJ2-1	TRBV11-3	CASSFLAEEQFF	TGTGCCAGCAGCTTCCTCGCGGAGGAGCAGTTCTTC
NA	NA	TRBJ1-2	TRBV6-5	CASSYTDRLYGYTF	TGTGCCAGCAGTTACACCGACAGGCTCTATGGCTACACCTTC
NA	TRBD1	TRBJ1-4	TRBV23-1	CASSSRTGINEKLFF	TGCGCCAGCAGTTCCCGGACAGGGATTAATGAAAAACTGTTTTTT
few	TRBD1	TRBJ1-1	TRBV2	CASQPGQYTEAFF	TGTGCCTCCCAGCCGGGACAGTACACTGAAGCTTTCTTT
few	NA	TRBJ2-7	TRBV6-6	CASRLEGASSYEQYF	TGTGCCAGCAGGCTTGAAGGGGCCAGCTCCTACGAGCAGTACTTC
NA	NA	TRBJ1-2	TRBV5-4	CASSLIGEGGGYTF	TGTGCCAGCAGCCTGATCGGGGAGGGCGGTGGCTACACCTTC
NA	TRBD2	TRBJ2-1	TRBV10-3	CAISESLAGGGPDEQFF	TGTGCCATCAGTGAGTCCCTAGCGGGGGGGGGCCCTGATGAGCAGTTCTTC
once	NA	TRBJ1-4	TRBV5-4	CASSLWGGATNEKLFF	TGTGCCAGCAGCTTGTGGGGGGGCGCAACTAATGAAAAACTGTTTTTT
NA	NA	TRBJ1-1	TRBV6-5	CASSYSSGVNTEAFF	TGTGCCAGCAGTTACTCAAGCGGCGTGAACACTGAAGCTTTCTTT
once	NA	TRBJ1-1	TRBV28	CASSIGTLNTEAFF	TGTGCCAGCAGCATTGGGACTTTGAACACTGAAGCTTTCTTT
NA	TRBD2	TRBJ2-7	TRBV25-1	CASSVAGGSEQYF	TGTGCCAGCAGTGTAGCGGGAGGATCCGAGCAGTACTTC
NA	NA	TRBJ2-2	TRBV7-7	CASSLNEGNTGELFF	TGTGCTAGCAGCTTAAATGAGGGGAACACCGGGGAGCTGTTTTTT
once	TRBD2	TRBJ2-3	TRBV6-4	CASSTGLAGALGTQYF	TGTGCCAGCAGCACAGGACTAGCGGGAGCACTCGGTACGCAGTATTTT
NA	TRBD2	TRBJ2-1	TRBV5-1	CASSLRREWDNEQFF	TGCGCCAGCAGCTTGAGGCGGGAGTGGGACAATGAGCAGTTCTTC
NA	TRBD2	TRBJ2-1	TRBV11-3	CASSSSGVLYNEQFF	TGTGCCAGCAGCTCGAGCGGGGTCCTATACAATGAGCAGTTCTTC
NA	TRBD1	TRBJ1-1	TRBV5-8	CASSSRDRERAFF	TGTGCCAGCAGCTCCCGGGACAGGGAGCGAGCTTTCTTT
NA	TRBD2	TRBJ2-5	TRBV20-1	CSASPGLAGPQETQYF	TGCAGTGCCAGTCCGGGACTAGCGGGTCCGCAAGAGACCCAGTACTTC
NA	NA	TRBJ1-1	TRBV5-1	CASSLAGQGGTEAFF	TGCGCCAGCAGCTTGGCCGGGCAGGGAGGGACTGAAGCTTTCTTT
NA	TRBD1	TRBJ2-3	TRBV3-1/TRBV3-2	CASSHNRGGTDTQYF	TGTGCCAGCAGCCACAACAGGGGGGGCACAGATACGCAGTATTTT
NA	NA	TRBJ1-1	TRBV10-2	CASSAWPHTEAFF	TGCGCCAGCAGTGCATGGCCCCACACTGAAGCTTTCTTT
NA	TRBD2	TRBJ2-3	TRBV4-2	CASSLLAGGPGMVDTQYF	TGTGCCAGCAGCCTACTAGCGGGAGGGCCTGGAATGGTGGATACGCAGTATTTT
NA	TRBD2	TRBJ2-2	TRBV2	CASSVLAGETGELFF	TGTGCCAGCAGTGTACTAGCGGGAGAGACCGGGGAGCTGTTTTTT
NA	TRBD1	TRBJ2-1	TRBV7-3	CASSYRDRVRDEQFF	TGTGCCAGCAGCTACCGGGACAGGGTCCGCGATGAGCAGTTCTTC
NA	NA	TRBJ2-2	TRBV9	CASSVAGEPGELFF	TGTGCCAGCAGCGTAGCGGGGGAGCCCGGGGAGCTGTTTTTT
NA	TRBD2	TRBJ2-7	TRBV10-3	CATTSSTSGSREQYF	TGTGCCACCACTTCTTCGACTAGCGGGAGCCGAGAGCAGTACTTC
NA	NA	TRBJ1-2	TRBV14	CASSQDGRLLGGYTF	TGTGCCAGCAGCCAAGATGGGAGACTATTGGGAGGCTACACCTTC
NA	NA	TRBJ2-1	TRBV29-1	CSVHVQGNEQFF	TGCAGCGTCCATGTTCAGGGGAACGAGCAGTTCTTC
NA	TRBD1	TRBJ1-2	TRBV2	CASSAGTGGFYGYTF	TGTGCCAGCAGTGCCGGGACAGGGGGATTTTATGGCTACACCTTC
NA	TRBD2	TRBJ2-7	TRBV9	CASSVVAGAYEQYF	TGTGCCAGCAGCGTAGTTGCGGGAGCCTACGAGCAGTACTTC
NA	TRBD2	TRBJ2-2	TRBV18	CASSLLRLAGRTGELFF	TGTGCCAGCTCACTACTAAGACTAGCGGGGCGAACCGGGGAGCTGTTTTTT
once	TRBD1	TRBJ1-2	TRBV6-6	CASSPGTGGIYGYTF	TGTGCCAGCAGTCCCGGGACAGGGGGTATCTATGGCTACACCTTC
NA	TRBD1	TRBJ1-1	TRBV19	CASRRNTGGGKNTEAFF	TGTGCCAGTAGACGCAATACAGGGGGCGGGAAAAACACTGAAGCTTTCTTT
NA	TRBD2	TRBJ2-1	TRBV4-2	CASSQEGGGRTNEQFF	TGTGCCAGCAGCCAAGAGGGGGGAGGGCGAACCAATGAGCAGTTCTTC
NA	TRBD2	TRBJ2-3	TRBV23-1	CASGTSGRRTDTQYF	TGCGCCAGCGGTACTAGCGGGAGGAGGACAGATACGCAGTATTTT
NA	NA	TRBJ2-3	TRBV9	CASSTRGDTQYF	TGTGCCAGCAGCACAAGGGGGGATACGCAGTATTTT
NA	TRBD1	TRBJ1-5	TRBV2	CASNPMGTVAQPQHF	TGTGCCAGCAACCCGATGGGGACAGTAGCTCAGCCCCAGCATTTT
NA	TRBD1	TRBJ1-1	TRBV6-5	CAIRTGGPNTEAFF	TGTGCCATCCGGACAGGGGGGCCGAACACTGAAGCTTTCTTT
few	NA	TRBJ1-1	TRBV12-3/TRBV12-4	CASSTRHSEAFF	TGTGCCAGCAGTACGAGACACTCTGAAGCTTTCTTT
NA	TRBD1	TRBJ2-1	TRBV5-1	CASSVGQGTYNEQFF	TGCGCCAGCAGCGTAGGACAGGGGACCTACAATGAGCAGTTCTTC